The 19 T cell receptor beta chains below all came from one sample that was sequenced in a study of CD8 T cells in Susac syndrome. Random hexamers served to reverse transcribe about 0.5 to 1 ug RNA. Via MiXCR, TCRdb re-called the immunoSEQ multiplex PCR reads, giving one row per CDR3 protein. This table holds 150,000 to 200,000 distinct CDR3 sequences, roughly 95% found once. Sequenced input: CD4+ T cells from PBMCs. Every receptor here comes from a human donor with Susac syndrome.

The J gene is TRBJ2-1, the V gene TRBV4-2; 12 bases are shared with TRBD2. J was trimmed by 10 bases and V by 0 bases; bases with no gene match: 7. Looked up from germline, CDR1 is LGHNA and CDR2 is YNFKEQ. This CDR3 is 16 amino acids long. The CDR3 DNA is TGTGCCAGCAGCCAAGAACGCTCTAGCGGGAGGGGAGAGCAGTTCTTC. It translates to CASSQERSSGRGEQFF.

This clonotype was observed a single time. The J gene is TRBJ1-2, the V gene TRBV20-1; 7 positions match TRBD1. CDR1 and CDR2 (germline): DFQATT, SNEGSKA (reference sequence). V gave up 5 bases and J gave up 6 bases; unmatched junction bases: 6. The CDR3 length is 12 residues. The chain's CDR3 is CSARGTGDGYTF. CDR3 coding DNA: TGCAGTGCTCGGGGTACAGGGGATGGCTACACCTTC.

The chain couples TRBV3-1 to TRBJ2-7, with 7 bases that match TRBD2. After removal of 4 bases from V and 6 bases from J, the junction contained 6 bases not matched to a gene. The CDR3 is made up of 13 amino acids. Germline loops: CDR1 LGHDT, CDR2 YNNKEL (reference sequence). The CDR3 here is CASSPGRWGEQYF. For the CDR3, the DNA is TGTGCCAGCAGCCCCGGGAGGTGGGGCGAGCAGTACTTC.

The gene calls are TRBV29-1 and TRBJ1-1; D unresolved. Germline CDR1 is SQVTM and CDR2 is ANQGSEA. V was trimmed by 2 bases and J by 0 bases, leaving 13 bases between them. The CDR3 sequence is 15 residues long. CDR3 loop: CSVEPGRQLNTEAFF. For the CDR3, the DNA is TGCAGCGTTGAACCCGGACGGCAATTGAACACTGAAGCTTTCTTT.

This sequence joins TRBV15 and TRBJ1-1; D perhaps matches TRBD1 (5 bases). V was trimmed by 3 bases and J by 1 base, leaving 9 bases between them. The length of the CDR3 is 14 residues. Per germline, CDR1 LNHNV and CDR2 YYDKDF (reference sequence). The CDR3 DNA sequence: TGTGCCACCAGCAGCGAGGGGAGGAACACTGAAGCTTTCTTT. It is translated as CATSSEGRNTEAFF.

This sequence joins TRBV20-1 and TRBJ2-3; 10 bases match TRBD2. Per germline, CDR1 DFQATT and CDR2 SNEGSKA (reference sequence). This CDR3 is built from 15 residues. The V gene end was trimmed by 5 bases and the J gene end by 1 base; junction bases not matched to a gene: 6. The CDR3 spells CSAWVLAGGTDTQYF. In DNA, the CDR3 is TGCAGTGCTTGGGTCCTAGCGGGGGGCACAGATACGCAGTATTTT.

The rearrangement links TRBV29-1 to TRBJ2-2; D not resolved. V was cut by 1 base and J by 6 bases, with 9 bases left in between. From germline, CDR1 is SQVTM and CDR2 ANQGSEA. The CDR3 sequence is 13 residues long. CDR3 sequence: CSVEVGYAGELFF. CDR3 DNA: TGCAGCGTTGAAGTCGGGTATGCCGGGGAGCTGTTTTTT.

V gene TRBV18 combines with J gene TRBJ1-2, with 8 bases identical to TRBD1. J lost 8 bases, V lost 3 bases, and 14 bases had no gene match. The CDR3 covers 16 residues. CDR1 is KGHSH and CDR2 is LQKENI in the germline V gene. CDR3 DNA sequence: TGTGCCAGCTCACCTCGAGGGACAGGAACTACGGGGGGCTACACCTTC. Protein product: CASSPRGTGTTGGYTF. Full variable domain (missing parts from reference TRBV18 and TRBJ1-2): NAGVMQNPRHLVRRRGQEARLRCSPMKGHSHVYWYRQLPEEGLKFMVYLQKENIIDESGMPKERFSAEFPKEGPSILRIQQVVRGDSAAYFCASSPRGTGTTGGYTFGSGTRLTVV.

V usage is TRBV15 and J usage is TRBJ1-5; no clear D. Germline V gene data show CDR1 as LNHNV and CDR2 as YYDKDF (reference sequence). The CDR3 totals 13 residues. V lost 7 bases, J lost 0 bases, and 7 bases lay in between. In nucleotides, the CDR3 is TGTGCCACCACGGAGAATAGCAATCAGCCCCAGCATTTT. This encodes CATTENSNQPQHF.

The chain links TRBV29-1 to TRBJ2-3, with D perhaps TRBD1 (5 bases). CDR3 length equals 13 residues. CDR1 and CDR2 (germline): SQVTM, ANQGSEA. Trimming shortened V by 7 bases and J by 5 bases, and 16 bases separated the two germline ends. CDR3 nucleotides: TGCAGCGGTGAGCCCCAGGGAAAAGATACGCAGTATTTT. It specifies CSGEPQGKDTQYF.

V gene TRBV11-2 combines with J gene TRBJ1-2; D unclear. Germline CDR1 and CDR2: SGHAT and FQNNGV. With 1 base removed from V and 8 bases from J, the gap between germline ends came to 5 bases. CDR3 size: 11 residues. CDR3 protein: CASSLGWGYTF. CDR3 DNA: TGTGCCAGCAGCTTAGGCTGGGGCTACACCTTC.

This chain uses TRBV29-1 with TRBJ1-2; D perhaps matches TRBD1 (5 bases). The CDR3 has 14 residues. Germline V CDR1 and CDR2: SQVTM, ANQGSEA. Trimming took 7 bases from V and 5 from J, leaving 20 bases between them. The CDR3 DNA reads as TGCAGCGCCAGAGGGTCGGGGCCGGAGTATGGCTACACCTTC. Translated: CSARGSGPEYGYTF. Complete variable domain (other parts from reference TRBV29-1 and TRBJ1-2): SAVISQKPSRDICQRGTSLTIQCQVDSQVTMMFWYRQQPGQSLTLIATANQGSEATYESGFVIDKFPISRPNLTFSTLTVSNMSPEDSSIYLCSARGSGPEYGYTFGSGTRLTVV.

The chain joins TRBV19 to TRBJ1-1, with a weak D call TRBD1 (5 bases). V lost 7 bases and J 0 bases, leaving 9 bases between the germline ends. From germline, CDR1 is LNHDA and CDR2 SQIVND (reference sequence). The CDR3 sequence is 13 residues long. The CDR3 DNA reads TGTGCCAGTACCGACAGATTGAACACTGAAGCTTTCTTT. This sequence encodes CASTDRLNTEAFF.

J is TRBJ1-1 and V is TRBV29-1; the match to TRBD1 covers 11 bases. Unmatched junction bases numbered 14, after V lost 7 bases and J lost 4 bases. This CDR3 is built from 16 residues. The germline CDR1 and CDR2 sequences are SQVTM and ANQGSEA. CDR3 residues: CSAQGGTGGVGTEAFF. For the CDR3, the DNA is TGCAGCGCCCAAGGGGGGACAGGGGGAGTGGGCACTGAAGCTTTCTTT.

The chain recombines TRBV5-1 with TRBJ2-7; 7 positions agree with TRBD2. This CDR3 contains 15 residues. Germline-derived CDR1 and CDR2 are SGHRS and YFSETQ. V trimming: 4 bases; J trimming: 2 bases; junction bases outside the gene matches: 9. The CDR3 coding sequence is TGCGCCAGCAGCCCCTTCCCCGGGGGGACCTACGAGCAGTACTTC. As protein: CASSPFPGGTYEQYF.

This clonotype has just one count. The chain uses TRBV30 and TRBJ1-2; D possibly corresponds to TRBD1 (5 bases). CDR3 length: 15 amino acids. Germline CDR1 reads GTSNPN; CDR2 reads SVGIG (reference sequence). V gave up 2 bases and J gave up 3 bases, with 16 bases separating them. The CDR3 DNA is TGTGCCTGGAGTCAGGGCGGGGTAGGGTACTATGGCTACACCTTC. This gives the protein CAWSQGGVGYYGYTF.

This CDR3 reads CASSLGLAGADTQYF. In DNA, the CDR3 is TGTGCCAGCAGCTTAGGGCTAGCGGGTGCAGATACGCAGTATTTT. The V call is TRBV7-2, the J call TRBJ2-3, with 8 bases fitting TRBD2. Per the germline V gene, CDR1 is SGHTA and CDR2 is FQGNSA. The CDR3 is 15 residues long. Unmatched junction bases numbered 4, after V lost 1 base and J lost 4 bases.

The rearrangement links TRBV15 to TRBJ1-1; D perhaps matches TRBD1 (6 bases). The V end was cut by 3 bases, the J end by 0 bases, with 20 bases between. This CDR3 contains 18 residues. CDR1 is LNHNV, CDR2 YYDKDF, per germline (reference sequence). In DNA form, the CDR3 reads TGTGCCACCAGCAGCCCGGGGGGCCCGGGTCTAGTGAACACTGAAGCTTTCTTT. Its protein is CATSSPGGPGLVNTEAFF.

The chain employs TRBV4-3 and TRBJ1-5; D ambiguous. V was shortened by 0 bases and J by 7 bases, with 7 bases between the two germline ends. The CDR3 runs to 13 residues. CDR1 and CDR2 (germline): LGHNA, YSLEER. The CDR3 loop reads CASSQEVGQPQHF. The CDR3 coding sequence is TGCGCCAGCAGCCAAGAAGTTGGGCAGCCCCAGCATTTT.